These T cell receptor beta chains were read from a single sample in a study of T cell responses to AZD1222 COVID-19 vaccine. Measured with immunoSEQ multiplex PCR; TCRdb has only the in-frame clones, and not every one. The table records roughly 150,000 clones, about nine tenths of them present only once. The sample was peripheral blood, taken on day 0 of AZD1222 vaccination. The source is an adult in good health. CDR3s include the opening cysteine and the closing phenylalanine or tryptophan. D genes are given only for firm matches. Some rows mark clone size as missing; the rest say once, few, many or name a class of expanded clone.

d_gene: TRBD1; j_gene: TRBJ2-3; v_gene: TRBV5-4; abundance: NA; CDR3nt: TGTGCCAGCAGCTTACAGGACAGGGCAGATACGCAGTATTTT; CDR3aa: CASSLQDRADTQYF
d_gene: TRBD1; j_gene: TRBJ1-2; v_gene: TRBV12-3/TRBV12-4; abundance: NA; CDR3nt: TGTGCCAGCAGCACCGGGACAGGGGCTGGCTACACCTTC; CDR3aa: CASSTGTGAGYTF
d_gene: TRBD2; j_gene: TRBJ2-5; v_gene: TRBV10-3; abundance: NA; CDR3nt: TGTGCCACCCAAGGGACTAGCGGGAGGGTGAAGACCCAGTACTTC; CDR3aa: CATQGTSGRVKTQYF
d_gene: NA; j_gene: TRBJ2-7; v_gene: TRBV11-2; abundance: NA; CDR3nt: TGTGCCAGCAGCGTATGGGACACCCCCGGGCTTTACGAGCAGTACTTC; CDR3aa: CASSVWDTPGLYEQYF
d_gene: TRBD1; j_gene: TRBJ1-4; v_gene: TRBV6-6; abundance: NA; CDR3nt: TGTGCCAGCAGAACAGGGGTGTATAATGAAAAACTGTTTTTT; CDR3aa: CASRTGVYNEKLFF
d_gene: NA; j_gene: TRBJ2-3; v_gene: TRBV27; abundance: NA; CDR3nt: TGTGCCAGCAGCTTCCAAAGGAGGCCCTTGGGGTCAGATACGCAGTATTTT; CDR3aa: CASSFQRRPLGSDTQYF
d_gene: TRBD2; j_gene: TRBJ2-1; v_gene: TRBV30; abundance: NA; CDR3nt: TGTGCCTGGAGTCCGGAGACTAGCGGTGAGCAGTTCTTC; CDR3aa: CAWSPETSGEQFF
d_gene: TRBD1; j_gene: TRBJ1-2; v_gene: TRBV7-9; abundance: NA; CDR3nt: TGTGCCAGCAGCCCCGAGGGACAGGGCAACTATGGCTACACCTTC; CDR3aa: CASSPEGQGNYGYTF
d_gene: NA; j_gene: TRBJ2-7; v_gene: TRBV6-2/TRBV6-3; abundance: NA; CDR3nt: TGTGCCAGCAGTTACTCAAGCTCCTACGAGCAGTACTTC; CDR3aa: CASSYSSSYEQYF
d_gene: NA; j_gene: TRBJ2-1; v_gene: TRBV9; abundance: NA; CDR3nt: TGTGCCAGCAGCGCCAAGGGGAGCTCCTACAATGAGCAGTTCTTC; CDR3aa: CASSAKGSSYNEQFF
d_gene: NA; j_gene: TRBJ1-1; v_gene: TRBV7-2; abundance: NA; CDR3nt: TGTGCCAGCAGCTTAGGCTTCTACTCACTTGAAGCTTTCTTT; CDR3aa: CASSLGFYSLEAFF
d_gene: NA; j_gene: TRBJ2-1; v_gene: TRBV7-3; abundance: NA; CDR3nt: TGTGCCAGCAGCCCTACTAGAATGGGGGGTGAGCAGTTCTTC; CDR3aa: CASSPTRMGGEQFF
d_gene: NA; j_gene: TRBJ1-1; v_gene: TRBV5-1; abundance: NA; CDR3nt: TGCGCCAGCAGCTTGGCAATCTGGGGGGCGTTGAACACTGAAGCTTTCTTT; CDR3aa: CASSLAIWGALNTEAFF
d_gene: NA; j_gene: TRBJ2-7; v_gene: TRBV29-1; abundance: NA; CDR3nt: TGCAGCGGGCTCCGGCCCCCCTACGAGCAGTACTTC; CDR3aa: CSGLRPPYEQYF
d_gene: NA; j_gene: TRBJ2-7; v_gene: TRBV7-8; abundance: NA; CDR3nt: TGTGCCAGCAGCTTCTGGCACTACGAGCAGTACTTC; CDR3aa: CASSFWHYEQYF
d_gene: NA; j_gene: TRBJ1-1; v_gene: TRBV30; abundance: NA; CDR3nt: TGTGCCTGGAACCTCCGGGCAGGGAACCTGAACACTGAAGCTTTCTTT; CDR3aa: CAWNLRAGNLNTEAFF
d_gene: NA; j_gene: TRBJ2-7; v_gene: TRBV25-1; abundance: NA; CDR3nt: TGTGCCAGCAGTGCTTACTACGAGCAGTACTTC; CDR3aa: CASSAYYEQYF
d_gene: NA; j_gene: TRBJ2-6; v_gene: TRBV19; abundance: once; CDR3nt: TGTGCCAGTAGTACAGCTAGCATTTCTGGGGCCAACGTCCTGACTTTC; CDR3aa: CASSTASISGANVLTF
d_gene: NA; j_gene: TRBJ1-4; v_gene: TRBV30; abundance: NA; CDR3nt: TGTGCCTGGAGCCCGTTAAAGGGGGGGGCGGGCATCGCAACTAATGAAAAACTGTTTTTT; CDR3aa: CAWSPLKGGAGIATNEKLFF
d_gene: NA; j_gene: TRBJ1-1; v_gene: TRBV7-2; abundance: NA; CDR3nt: TGTGCCAGCAGCTTAGTACCGGGGGTCACTGAAGCTTTCTTT; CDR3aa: CASSLVPGVTEAFF
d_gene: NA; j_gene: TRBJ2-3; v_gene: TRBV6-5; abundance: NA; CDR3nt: TGTGCCAGCACCCCCAGACGGACTAGCACAGATACGCAGTATTTT; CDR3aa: CASTPRRTSTDTQYF
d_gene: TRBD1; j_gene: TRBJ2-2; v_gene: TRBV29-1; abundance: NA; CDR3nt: TGCAGCGTGGGGACAGGGGCCGGGGAGCTGTTTTTT; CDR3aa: CSVGTGAGELFF
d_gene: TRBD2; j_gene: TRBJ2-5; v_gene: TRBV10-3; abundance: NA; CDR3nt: TGTGCCATCAGTCCGGGACTAGGGCAAGAGACCCAGTACTTC; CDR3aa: CAISPGLGQETQYF
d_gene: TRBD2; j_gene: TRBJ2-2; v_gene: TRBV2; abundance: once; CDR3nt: TGTGCCAGCAGAGGAGCGGGAAACACCGGGGAGCTGTTTTTT; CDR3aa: CASRGAGNTGELFF
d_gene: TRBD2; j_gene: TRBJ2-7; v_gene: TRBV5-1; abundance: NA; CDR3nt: TGCGCCAGCAGGATGGTCGGCGGGAGGGCCTTGAAGGAGCAGTACTTC; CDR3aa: CASRMVGGRALKEQYF
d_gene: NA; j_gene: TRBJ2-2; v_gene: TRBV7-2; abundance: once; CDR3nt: TGTGCCAGCAGCTTAGGGTTCGGGGGGCAAATCGCCGGGGAGCTGTTTTTT; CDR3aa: CASSLGFGGQIAGELFF
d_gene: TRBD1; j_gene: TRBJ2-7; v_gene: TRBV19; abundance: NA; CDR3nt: TGTGCCAGTAGTAGGACAGGGAACAACTACGAGCAGTACTTC; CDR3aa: CASSRTGNNYEQYF
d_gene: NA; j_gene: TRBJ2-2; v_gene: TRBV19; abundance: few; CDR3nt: TGTGCCAGTAGTATTAGAGCCGGGGAGCTGTTTTTT; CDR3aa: CASSIRAGELFF
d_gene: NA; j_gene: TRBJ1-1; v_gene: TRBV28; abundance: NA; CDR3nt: TGTGCCAGTCGACCGGACGGGGGTCTGAGAGCTTTCTTT; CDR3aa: CASRPDGGLRAFF
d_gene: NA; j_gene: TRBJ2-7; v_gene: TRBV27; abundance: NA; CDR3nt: TGTGCCAGCAGTTCCTGGACCCTGGGTTCCTACGAGCAGTACTTC; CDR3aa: CASSSWTLGSYEQYF
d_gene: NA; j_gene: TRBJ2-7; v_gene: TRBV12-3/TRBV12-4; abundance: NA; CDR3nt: TGTGCCAGCACTAGCGTATCCTACGAGCAGTACTTC; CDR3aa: CASTSVSYEQYF
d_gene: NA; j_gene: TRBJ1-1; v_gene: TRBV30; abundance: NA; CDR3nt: TGTGCCTGGGTCAGGGGATCGGCGTTCTTT; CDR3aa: CAWVRGSAFF